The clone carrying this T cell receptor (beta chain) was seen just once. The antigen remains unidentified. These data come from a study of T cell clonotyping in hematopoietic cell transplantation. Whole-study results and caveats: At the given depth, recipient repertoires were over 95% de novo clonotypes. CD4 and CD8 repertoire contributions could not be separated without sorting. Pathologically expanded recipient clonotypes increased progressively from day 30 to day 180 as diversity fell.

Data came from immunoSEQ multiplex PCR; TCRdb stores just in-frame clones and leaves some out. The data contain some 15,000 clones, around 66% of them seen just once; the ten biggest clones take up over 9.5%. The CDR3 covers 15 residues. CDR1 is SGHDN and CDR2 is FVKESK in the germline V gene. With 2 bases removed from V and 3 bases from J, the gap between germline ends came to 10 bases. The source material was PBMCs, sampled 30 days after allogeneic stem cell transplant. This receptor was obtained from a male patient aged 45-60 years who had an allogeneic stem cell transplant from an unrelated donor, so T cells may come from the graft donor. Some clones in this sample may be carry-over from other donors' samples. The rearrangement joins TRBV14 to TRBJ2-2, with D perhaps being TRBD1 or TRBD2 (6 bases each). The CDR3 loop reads CASSQRGPDTGELFF. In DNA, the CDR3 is TGTGCCAGCAGCCAACGGGGGCCCGACACCGGGGAGCTGTTTTTT.